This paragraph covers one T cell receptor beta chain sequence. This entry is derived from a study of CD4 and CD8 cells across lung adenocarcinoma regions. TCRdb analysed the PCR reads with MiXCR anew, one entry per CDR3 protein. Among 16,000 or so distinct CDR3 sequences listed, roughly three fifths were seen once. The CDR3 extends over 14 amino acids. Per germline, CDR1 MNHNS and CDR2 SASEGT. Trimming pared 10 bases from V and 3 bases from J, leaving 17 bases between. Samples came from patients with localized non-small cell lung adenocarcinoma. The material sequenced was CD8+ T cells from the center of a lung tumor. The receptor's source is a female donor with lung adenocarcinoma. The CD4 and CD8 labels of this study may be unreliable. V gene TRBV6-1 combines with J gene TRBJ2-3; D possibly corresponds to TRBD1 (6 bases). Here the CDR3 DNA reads TGTGCCACCCGCCAGGGGAGCCTGACAGATACGCAGTATTTT. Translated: CATRQGSLTDTQYF.